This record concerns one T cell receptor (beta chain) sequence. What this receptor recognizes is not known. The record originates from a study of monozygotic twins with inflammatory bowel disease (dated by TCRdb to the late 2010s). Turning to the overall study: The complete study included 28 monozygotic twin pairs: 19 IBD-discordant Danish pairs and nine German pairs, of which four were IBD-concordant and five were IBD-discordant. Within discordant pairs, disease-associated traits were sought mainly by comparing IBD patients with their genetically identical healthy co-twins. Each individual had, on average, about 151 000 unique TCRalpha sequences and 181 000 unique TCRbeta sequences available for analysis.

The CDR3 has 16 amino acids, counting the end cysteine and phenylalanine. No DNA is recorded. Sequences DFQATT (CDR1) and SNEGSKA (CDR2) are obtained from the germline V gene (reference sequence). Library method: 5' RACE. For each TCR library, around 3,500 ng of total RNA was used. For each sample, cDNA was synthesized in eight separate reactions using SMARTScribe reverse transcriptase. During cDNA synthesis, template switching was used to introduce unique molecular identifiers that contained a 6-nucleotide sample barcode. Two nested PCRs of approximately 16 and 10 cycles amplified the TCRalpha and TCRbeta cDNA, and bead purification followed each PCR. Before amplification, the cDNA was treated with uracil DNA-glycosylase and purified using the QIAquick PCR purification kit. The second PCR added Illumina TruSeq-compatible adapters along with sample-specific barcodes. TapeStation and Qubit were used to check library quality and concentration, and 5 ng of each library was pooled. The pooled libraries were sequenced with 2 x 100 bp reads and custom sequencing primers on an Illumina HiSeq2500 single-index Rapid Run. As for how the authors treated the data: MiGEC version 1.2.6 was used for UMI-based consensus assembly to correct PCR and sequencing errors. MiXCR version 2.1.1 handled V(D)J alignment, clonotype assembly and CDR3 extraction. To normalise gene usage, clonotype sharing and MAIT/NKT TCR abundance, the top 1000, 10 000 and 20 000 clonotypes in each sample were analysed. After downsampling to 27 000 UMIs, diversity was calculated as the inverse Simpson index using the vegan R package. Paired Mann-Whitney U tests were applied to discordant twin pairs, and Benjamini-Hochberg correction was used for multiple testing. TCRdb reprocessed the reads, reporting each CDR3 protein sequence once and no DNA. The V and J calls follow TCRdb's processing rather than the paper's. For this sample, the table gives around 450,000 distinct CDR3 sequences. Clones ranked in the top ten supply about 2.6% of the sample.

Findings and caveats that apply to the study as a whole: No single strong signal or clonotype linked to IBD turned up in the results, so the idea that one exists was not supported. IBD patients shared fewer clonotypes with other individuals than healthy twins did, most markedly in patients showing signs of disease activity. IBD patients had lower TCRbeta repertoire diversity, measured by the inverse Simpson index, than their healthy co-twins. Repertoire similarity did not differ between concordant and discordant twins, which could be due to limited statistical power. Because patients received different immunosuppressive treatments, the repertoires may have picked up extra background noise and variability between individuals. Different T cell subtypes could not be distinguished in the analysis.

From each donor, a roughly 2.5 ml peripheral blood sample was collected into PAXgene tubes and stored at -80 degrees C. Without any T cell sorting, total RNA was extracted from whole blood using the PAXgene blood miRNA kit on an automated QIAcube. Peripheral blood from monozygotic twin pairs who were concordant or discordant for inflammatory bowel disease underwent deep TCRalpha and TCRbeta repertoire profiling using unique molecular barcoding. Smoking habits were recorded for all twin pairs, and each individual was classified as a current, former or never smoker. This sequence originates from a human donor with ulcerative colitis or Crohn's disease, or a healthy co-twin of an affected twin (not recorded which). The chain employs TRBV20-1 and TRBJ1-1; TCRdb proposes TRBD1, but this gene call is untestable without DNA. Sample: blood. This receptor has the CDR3 CSALHPTGSRNTEAFF.